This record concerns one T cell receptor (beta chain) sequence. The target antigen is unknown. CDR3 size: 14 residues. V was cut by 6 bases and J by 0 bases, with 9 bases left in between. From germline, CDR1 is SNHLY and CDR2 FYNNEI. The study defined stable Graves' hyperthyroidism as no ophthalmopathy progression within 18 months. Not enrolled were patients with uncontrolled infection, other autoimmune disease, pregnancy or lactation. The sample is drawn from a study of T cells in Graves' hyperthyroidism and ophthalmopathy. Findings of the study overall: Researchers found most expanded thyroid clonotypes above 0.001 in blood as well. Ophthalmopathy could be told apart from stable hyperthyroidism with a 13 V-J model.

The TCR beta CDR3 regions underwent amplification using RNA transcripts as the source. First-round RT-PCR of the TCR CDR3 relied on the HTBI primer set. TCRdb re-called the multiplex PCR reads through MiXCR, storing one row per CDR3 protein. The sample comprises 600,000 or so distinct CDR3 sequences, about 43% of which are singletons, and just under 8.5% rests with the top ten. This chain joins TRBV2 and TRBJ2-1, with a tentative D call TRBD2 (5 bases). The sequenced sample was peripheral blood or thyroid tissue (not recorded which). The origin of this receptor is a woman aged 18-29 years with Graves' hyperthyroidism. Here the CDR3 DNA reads TGTGCCAGCAGCGAGCGGAGCTCCTACAATGAGCAGTTCTTC. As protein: CASSERSSYNEQFF. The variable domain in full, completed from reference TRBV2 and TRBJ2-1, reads EPEVTQTPSHQVTQMGQEVILRCVPISNHLYFYWYRQILGQKVEFLVSFYNNEISEKSEIFDDQFSVERPDGSNFTLKIRSTKLEDSAMYFCASSERSSYNEQFFGPGTRLTVL.